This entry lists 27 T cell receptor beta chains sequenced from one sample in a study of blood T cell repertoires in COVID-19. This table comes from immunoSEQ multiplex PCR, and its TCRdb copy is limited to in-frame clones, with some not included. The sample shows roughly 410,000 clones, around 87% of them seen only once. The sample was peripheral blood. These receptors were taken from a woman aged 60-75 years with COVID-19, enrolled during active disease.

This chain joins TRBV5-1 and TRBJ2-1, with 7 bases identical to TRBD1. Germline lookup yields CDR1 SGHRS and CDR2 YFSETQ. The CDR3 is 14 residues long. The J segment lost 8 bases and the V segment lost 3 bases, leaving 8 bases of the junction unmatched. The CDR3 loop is CASSSRQGRDEQFF. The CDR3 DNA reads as TGCGCCAGCAGCTCAAGACAGGGAAGGGATGAGCAGTTCTTC.

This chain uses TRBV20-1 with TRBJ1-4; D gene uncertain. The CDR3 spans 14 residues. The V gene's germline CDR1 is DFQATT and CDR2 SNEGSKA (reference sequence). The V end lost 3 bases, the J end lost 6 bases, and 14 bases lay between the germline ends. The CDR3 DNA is TGCAGTGCTAGTAGGAGGACTAGGGATGAAAAACTGTTTTTT. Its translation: CSASRRTRDEKLFF.

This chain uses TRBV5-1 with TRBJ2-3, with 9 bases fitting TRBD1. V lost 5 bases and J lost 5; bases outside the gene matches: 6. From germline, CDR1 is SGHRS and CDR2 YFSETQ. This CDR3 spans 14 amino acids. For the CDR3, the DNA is TGCGCCAGCAGGTCACAGGGGGCTATAGATACGCAGTATTTT. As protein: CASRSQGAIDTQYF.

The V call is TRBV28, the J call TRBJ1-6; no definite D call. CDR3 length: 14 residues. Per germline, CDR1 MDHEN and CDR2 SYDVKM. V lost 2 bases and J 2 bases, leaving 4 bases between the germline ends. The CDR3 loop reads CASSLRAYNSPLHF. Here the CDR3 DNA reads TGTGCCAGCAGTTTAAGAGCCTATAATTCACCCCTCCACTTT.

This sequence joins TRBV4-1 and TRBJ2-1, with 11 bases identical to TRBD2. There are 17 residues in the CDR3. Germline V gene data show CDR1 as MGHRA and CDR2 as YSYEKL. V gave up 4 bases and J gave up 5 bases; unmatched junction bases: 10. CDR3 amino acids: CASSPFPGTSGDNEQFF. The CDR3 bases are TGCGCCAGCAGCCCCTTCCCAGGGACTAGCGGAGACAATGAGCAGTTCTTC.

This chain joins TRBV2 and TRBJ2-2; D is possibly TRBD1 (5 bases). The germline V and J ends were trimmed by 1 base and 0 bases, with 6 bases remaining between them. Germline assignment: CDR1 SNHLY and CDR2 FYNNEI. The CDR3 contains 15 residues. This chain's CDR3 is CASSEGGPNTGELFF. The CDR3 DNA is TGTGCCAGCAGTGAAGGGGGCCCGAACACCGGGGAGCTGTTTTTT.

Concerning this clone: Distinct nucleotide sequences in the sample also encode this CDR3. CDR3 in DNA: TGCGCCAGCAGCGGCGGGACAGTGAACACTGAAGCTTTCTTT. It encodes CASSGGTVNTEAFF. The chain recombines TRBV5-1 with TRBJ1-1; 7 nucleotides line up with TRBD1. This CDR3 contains 14 residues. Germline assignment: CDR1 SGHRS and CDR2 YFSETQ. Trimming at V came to 4 bases and at J to 0 bases, leaving 3 bases not matched to a gene.

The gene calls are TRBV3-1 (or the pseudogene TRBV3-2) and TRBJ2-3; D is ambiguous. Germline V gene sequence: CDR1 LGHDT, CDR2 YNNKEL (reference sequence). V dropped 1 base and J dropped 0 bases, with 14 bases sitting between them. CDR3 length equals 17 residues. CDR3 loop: CASSQVSSASSTDTQYF. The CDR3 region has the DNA TGTGCCAGCAGCCAAGTTTCCAGCGCGAGCAGCACAGATACGCAGTATTTT.

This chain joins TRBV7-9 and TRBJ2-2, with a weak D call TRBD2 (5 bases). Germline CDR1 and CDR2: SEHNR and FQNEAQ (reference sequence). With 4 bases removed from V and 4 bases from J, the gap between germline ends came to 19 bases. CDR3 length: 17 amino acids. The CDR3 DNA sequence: TGTGCCAGCAGCTCAAAAGGCGCGGGCAATATCACCGGGGAGCTGTTTTTT. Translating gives CASSSKGAGNITGELFF.

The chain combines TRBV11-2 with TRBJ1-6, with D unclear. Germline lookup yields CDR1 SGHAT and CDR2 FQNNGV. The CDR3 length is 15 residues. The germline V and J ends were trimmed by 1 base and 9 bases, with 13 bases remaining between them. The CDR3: CASSLAGGTGSPLHF. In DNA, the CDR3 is TGTGCCAGCAGCTTAGCGGGTGGTACGGGTTCACCCCTCCACTTT. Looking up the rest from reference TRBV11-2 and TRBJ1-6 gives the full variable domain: EAGVAQSPRYKIIEKRQSVAFWCNPISGHATLYWYQQILGQGPKLLIQFQNNGVVDDSQLPKDRFSAERLKGVDSTLKIQPAKLEDSAVYLCASSLAGGTGSPLHFGNGTRLTVT.

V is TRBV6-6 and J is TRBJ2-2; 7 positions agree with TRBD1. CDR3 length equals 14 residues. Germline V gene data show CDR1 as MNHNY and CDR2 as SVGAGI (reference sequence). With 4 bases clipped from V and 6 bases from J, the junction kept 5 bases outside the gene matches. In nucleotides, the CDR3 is TGTGCCAGCAGTTCCAGACAGGGCTCCGGGGAGCTGTTTTTT. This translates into CASSSRQGSGELFF.

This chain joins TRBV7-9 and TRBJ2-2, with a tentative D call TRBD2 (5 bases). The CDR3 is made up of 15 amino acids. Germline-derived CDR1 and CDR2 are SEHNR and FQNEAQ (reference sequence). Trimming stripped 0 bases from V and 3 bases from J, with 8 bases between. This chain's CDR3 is CASSLARGDTGELFF. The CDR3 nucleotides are TGTGCCAGCAGCTTAGCCCGGGGAGACACCGGGGAGCTGTTTTTT.

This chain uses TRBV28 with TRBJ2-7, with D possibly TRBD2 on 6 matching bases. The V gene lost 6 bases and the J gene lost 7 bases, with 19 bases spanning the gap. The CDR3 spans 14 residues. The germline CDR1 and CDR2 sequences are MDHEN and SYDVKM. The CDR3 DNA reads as TGTGCCAGCAGCCTCGGGACTCCGGAGAGGGAGCAGTACTTC. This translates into CASSLGTPEREQYF.

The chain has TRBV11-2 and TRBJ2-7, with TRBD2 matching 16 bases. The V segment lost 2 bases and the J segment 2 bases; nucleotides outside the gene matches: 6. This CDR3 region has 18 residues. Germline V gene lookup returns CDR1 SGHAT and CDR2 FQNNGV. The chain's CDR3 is CASSLTGTSGGDAYEQYF. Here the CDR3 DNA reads TGTGCCAGCAGCTTAACCGGGACTAGCGGGGGGGACGCCTACGAGCAGTACTTC.

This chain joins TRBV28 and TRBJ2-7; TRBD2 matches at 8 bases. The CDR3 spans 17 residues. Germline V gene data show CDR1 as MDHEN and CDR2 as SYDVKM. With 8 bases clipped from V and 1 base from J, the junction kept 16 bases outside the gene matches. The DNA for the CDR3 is TGTGCCAGCCGGACTCGGGAGGGGCAAGTCGGGTCCTACGAGCAGTACTTC. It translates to CASRTREGQVGSYEQYF.

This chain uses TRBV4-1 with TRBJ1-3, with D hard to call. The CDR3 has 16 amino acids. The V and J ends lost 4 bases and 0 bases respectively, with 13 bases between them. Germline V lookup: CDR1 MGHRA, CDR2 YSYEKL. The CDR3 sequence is CASSPEGSNSGNTIYF. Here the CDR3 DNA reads TGCGCCAGCAGCCCTGAGGGTTCCAACTCTGGAAACACCATATATTTT.

As DNA, the CDR3 is TGTGCCAGCTCACCACCCGCGAGGGCCAGAGGCTACACCTTC. Amino acids: CASSPPARARGYTF. This sequence joins TRBV18 and TRBJ1-2, with D hard to call. CDR3 size: 14 residues. Germline V gene sequence: CDR1 KGHSH, CDR2 LQKENI. V was trimmed by 0 bases and J by 8 bases, leaving 13 bases between them.

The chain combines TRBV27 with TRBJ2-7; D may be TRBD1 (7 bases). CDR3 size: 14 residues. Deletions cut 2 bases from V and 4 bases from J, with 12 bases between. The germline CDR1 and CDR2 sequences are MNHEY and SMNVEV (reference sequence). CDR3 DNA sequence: TGTGCCAGCAGTTTAGGAGGGGGCCCTTACGAGCAGTACTTC. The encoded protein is CASSLGGGPYEQYF.

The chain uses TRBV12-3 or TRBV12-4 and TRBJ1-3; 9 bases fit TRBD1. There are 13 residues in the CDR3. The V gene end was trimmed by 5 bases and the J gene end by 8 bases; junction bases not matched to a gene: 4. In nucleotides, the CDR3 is TGTGCCAGCAGTACGGGACAGGGAGACACCATATATTTT. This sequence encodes CASSTGQGDTIYF.

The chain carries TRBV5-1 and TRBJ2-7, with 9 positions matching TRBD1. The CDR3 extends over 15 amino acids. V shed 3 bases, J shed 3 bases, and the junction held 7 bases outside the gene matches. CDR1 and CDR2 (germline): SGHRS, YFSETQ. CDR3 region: CASSSPGQGIYEQYF. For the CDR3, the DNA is TGCGCCAGCAGCTCTCCGGGACAGGGTATCTACGAGCAGTACTTC.

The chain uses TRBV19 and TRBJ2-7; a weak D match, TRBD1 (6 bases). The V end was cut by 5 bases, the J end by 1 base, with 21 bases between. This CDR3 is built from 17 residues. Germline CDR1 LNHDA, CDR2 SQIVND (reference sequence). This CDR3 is CASSLGQLGGVSYEQYF. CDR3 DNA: TGTGCCAGTAGTCTTGGACAGTTAGGTGGTGTTTCCTACGAGCAGTACTTC. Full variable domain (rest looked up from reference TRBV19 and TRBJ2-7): DGGITQSPKYLFRKEGQNVTLSCEQNLNHDAMYWYRQDPGQGLRLIYYSQIVNDFQKGDIAEGYSVSREKKESFPLTVTSAQKNPTAFYLCASSLGQLGGVSYEQYFGPGTRLTVT.

The DNA for the CDR3 is TGTGCCAGCAGTTTTCCGGAGACCTACGAGCAGTACTTC. It yields the protein CASSFPETYEQYF. V is TRBV12-3 or TRBV12-4 and J is TRBJ2-7; D call uncertain. This CDR3 has 13 residues. Trimming left V 3 bases short and J 2 bases short, with 8 bases between.

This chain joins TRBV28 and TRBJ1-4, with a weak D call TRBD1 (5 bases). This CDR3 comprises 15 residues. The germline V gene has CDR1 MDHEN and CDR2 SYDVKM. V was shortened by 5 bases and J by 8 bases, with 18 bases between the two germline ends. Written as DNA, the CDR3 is TGTGCCAGCAGTCTGATAGGGGCCCGGGGGGAAAAACTGTTTTTT. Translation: CASSLIGARGEKLFF.

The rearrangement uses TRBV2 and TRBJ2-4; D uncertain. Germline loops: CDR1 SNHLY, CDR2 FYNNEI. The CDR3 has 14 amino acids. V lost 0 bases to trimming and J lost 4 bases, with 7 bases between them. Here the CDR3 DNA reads TGTGCCAGCAGTGAAGCCCTAACTAAAAACATTCAGTACTTC. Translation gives CASSEALTKNIQYF.

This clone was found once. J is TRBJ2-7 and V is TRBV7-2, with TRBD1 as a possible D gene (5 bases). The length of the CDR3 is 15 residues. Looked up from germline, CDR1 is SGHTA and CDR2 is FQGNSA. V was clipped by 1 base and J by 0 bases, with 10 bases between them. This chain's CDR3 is CASSLDGASSYEQYF. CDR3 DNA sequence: TGTGCCAGCAGCTTAGATGGGGCTAGCTCCTACGAGCAGTACTTC.

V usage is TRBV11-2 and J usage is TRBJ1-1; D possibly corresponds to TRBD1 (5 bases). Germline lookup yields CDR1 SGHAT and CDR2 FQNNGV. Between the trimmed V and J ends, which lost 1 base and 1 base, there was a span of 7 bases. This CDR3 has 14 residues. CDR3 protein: CASSLVGGNTEAFF. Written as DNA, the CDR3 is TGTGCCAGCAGCTTAGTGGGGGGGAACACTGAAGCTTTCTTT.

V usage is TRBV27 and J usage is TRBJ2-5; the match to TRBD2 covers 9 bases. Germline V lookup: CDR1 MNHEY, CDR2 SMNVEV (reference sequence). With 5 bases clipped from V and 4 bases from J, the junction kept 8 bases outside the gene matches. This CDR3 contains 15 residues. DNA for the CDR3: TGTGCCAGCAGTCCTCAACTAGCGGGTGGAGAGACCCAGTACTTC. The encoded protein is CASSPQLAGGETQYF.